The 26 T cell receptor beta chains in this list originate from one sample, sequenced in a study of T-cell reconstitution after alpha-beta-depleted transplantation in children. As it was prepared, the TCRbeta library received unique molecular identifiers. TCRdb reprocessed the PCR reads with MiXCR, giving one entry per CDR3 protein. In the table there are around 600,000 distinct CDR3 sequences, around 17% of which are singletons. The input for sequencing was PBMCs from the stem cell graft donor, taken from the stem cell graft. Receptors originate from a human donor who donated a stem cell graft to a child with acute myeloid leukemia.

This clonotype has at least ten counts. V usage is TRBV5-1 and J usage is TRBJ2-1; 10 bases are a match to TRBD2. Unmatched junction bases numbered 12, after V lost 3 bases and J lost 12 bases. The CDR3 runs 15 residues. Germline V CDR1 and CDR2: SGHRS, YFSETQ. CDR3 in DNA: TGCGCCAGCAGCTATAGCGGGGGGCCAACTACAGGGCAGTTCTTC. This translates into CASSYSGGPTTGQFF.

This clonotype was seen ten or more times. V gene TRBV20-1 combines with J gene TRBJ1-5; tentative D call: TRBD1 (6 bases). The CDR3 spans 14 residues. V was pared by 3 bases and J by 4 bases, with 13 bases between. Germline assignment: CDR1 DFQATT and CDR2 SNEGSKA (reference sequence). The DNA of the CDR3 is TGCAGTGCTAGTAACAGGGTCGGGAATCAGCCCCAGCATTTT. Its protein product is CSASNRVGNQPQHF.

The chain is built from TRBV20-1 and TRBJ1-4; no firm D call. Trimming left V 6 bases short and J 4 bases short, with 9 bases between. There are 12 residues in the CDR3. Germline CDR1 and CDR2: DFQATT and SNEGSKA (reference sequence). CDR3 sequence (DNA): TGCAGTGCGGTTTGGAATAATGAAAAACTGTTTTTT. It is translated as CSAVWNNEKLFF.

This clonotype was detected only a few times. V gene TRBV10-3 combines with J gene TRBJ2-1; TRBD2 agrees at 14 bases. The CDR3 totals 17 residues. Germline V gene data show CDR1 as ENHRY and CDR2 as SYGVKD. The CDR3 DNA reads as TGTGCGACCGGGGGACTAGCGGGGGTGAGCTCCTACAATGAGCAGTTCTTC. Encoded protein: CATGGLAGVSSYNEQFF.

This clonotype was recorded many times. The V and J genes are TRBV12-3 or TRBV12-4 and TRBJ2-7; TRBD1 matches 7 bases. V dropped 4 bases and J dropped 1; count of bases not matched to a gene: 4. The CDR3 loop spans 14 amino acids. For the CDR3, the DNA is TGTGCCAGCAGTTCTGGGACAGCTTCCTACGAGCAGTACTTC. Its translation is CASSSGTASYEQYF.

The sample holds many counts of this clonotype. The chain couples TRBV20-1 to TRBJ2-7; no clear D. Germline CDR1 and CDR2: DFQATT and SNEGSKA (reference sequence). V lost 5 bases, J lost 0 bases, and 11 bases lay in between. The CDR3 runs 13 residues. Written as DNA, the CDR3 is TGCAGTGCTTCGAAAATAGACTCCTACGAGCAGTACTTC. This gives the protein CSASKIDSYEQYF.

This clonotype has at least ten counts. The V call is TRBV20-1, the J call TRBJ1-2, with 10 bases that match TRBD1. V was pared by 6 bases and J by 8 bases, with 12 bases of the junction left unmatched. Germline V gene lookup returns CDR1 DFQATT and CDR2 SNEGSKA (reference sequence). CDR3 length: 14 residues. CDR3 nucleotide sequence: TGCAGTGCCTCGCAGACAGGGGGCGCGTGGGGCTACACCTTC. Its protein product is CSASQTGGAWGYTF.

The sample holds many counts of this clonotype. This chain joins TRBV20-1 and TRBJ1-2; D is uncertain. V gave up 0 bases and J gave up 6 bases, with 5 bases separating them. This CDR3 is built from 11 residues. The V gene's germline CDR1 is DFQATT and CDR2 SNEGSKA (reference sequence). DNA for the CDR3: TGCAGTGCTAGAGAACGGGATGGCTACACCTTC. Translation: CSARERDGYTF.

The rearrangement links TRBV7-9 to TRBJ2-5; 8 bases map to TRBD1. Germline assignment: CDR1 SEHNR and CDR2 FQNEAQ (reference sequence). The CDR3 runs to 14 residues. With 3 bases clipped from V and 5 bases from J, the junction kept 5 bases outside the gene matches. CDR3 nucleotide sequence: TGTGCCAGCAGCTTGAGTACAGGGGGGGAGACCCAGTACTTC. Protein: CASSLSTGGETQYF.

The CDR3 sequence: CASSFLSGDYGYTF. In DNA form, the CDR3 reads TGTGCCAGCAGCTTTTTGAGCGGTGACTATGGCTACACCTTC. J is TRBJ1-2 and V is TRBV11-2; no definite D call. Trimming took off 3 bases at V and 3 bases at J, with 11 bases between the two ends. Germline V lookup: CDR1 SGHAT, CDR2 FQNNGV. This CDR3 is 14 amino acids long.

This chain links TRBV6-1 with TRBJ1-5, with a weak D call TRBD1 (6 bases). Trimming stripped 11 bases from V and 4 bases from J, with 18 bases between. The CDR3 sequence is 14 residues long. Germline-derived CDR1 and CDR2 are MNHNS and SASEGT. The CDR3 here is CAGKTGTRNQPQHF. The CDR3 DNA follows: TGTGCCGGAAAAACAGGGACGCGAAATCAGCCCCAGCATTTT.

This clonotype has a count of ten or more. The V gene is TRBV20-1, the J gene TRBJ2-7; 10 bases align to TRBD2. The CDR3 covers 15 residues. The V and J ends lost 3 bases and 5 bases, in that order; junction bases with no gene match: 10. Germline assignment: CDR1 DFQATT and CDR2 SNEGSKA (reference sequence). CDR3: CSARGPSGGWDEQYF. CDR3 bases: TGCAGTGCTAGGGGCCCTAGCGGGGGCTGGGACGAGCAGTACTTC.

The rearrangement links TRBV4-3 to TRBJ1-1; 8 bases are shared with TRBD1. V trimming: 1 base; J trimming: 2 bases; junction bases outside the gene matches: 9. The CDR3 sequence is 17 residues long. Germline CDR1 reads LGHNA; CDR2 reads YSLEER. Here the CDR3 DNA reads TGCGCCAGCAGCCAAGTCCCCCAGGGGGCAGGAAACACTGAAGCTTTCTTT. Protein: CASSQVPQGAGNTEAFF.

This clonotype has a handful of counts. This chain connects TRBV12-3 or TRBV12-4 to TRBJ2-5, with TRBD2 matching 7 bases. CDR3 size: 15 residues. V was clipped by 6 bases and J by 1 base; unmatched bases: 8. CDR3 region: CASSSWGGGQETQYF. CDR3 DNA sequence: TGTGCCAGCAGCTCGTGGGGGGGGGGCCAAGAGACCCAGTACTTC.

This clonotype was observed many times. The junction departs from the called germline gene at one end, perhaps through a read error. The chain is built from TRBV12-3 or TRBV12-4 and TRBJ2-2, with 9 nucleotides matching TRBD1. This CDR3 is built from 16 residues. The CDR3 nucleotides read TGTGCCAGCACTTTACTACAGGGGGCTAGCACCGGGGAGCTGTTTTTT. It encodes CASTLLQGASTGELFF.

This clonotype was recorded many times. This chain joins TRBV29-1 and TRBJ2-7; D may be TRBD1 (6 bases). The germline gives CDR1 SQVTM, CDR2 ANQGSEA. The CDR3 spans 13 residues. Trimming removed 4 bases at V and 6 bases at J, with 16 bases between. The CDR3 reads CSVVGARRFEQYV. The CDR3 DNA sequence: TGCAGCGTTGTGGGGGCCCGGCGGTTCGAGCAGTACGTC.

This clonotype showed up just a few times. CDR3 in amino acids: CSAGLRGGPTQYF. CDR3 DNA: TGCAGTGCCGGGCTGCGGGGGGGGCCTACTCAGTATTTT. The chain links TRBV20-1 to TRBJ2-3, with 9 nucleotides matching TRBD2. CDR3 length equals 13 residues. Germline V gene data show CDR1 as DFQATT and CDR2 as SNEGSKA (reference sequence). V trimming: 6 bases; J trimming: 12 bases; junction bases outside the gene matches: 13.

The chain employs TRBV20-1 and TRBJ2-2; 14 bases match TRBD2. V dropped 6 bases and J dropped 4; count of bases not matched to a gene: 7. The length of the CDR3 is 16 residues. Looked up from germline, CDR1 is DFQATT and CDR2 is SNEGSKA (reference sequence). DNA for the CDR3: TGCAGTGCACCGACTAGCGGGGGGGCAAGCACCGGGGAGCTGTTTTTT. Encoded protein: CSAPTSGGASTGELFF.

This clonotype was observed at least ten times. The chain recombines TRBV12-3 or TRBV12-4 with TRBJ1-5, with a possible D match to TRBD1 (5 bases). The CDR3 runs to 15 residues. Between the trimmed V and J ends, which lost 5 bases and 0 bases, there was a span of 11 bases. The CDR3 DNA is TGTGCCAGCAGTCAGGGTCTGAATAGCAATCAGCCCCAGCATTTT. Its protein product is CASSQGLNSNQPQHF.

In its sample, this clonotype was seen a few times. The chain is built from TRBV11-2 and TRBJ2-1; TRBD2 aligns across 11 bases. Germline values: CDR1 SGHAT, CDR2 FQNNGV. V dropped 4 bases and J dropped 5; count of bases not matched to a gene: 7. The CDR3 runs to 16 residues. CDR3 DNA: TGTGCCAGCAGCTCCTCCCTAGCGGGGGGCAACAATGAGCAGTTCTTC. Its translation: CASSSSLAGGNNEQFF.

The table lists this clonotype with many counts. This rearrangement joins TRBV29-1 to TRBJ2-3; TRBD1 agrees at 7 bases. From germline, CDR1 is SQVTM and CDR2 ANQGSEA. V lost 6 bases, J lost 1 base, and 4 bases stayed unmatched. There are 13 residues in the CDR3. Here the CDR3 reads CSVPGQGTDTQYF. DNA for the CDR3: TGCAGCGTACCTGGACAGGGCACAGATACGCAGTATTTT.

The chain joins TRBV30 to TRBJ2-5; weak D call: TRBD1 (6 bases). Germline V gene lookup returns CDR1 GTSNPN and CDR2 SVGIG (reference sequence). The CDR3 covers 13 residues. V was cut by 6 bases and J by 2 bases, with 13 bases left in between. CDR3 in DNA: TGTGCCTGCCGCTCCAGGGGACAAGAGACCCAGTACTTC. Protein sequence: CACRSRGQETQYF.

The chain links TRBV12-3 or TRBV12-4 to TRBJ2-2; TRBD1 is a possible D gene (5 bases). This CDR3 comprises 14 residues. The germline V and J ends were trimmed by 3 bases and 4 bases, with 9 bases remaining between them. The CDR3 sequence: CASSLSGPTGELFF. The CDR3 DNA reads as TGTGCCAGCAGTTTGTCAGGGCCCACCGGGGAGCTGTTTTTT.

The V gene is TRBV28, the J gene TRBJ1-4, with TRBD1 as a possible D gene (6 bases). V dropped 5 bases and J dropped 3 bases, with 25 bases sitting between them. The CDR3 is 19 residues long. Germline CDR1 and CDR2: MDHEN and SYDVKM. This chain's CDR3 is CASSTATLVDRKANEKLFF. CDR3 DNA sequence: TGTGCCAGCAGTACCGCCACCTTAGTTGACAGGAAGGCTAATGAAAAACTGTTTTTT.

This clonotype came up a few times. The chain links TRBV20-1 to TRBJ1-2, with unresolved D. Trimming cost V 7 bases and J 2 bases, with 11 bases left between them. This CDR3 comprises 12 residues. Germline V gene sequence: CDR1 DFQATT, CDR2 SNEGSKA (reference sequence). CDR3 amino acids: CSVTVRNYGYTF. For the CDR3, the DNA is TGCAGTGTTACCGTCCGGAACTATGGCTACACCTTC.

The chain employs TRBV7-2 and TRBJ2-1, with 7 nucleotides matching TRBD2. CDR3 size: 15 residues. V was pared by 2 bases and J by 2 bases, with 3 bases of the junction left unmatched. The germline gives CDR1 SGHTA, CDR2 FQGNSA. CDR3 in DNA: TGTGCCAGCAGCTTAAGGCGGGGGACCTACAATGAGCAGTTCTTC. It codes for CASSLRRGTYNEQFF.